The 13 T cell receptor beta chains below were found in one sample sequenced in a study of control samples from healthy donors and cancer patients. Produced via immunoSEQ multiplex PCR; TCRdb's table is partial and in-frame only. The table has 120,000 or so clones, over 80% seen once. The sequencing input was PBMCs. The receptors derive from a man aged 80 or over with head and neck cancer.

This clone was seen only a few times. The chain carries TRBV28 and TRBJ1-3; 11 bases fit TRBD1. The CDR3 has 19 residues. The germline gives CDR1 MDHEN, CDR2 SYDVKM. The ends lost 5 bases at V and 4 bases at J; junction bases unmatched: 16. The CDR3 reads CASSPLPGQGAPGGNTIYF. In DNA form, the CDR3 reads TGTGCCAGCAGTCCTCTCCCCGGACAGGGGGCGCCGGGAGGAAACACCATATATTTT. Combining the CDR3 with reference TRBV28 and TRBJ1-3 gives the whole variable domain DVKVTQSSRYLVKRTGEKVFLECVQDMDHENMFWYRQDPGLGLRLIYFSYDVKMKEKGDIPEGYSVSREKKERFSLILESASTNQTSMYLCASSPLPGQGAPGGNTIYFGEGSWLTVV.

This sequence joins TRBV15 and TRBJ2-3, with D perhaps TRBD2 (5 bases). The ends were cut back, 0 bases at V and 9 bases at J, with 13 bases in the middle. The CDR3 runs to 14 residues. Germline CDR1 and CDR2: LNHNV and YYDKDF (reference sequence). The CDR3 is CATSRDFNPGTQYF. For the CDR3, the DNA is TGTGCCACCAGCAGAGATTTTAATCCGGGGACGCAGTATTTT. Complete variable domain (other parts from reference TRBV15 and TRBJ2-3): DAMVIQNPRYQVTQFGKPVTLSCSQTLNHNVMYWYQQKSSQAPKLLFHYYDKDFNNEADTPDNFQSRRPNTSFCFLDIRSPGLGDTAMYLCATSRDFNPGTQYFGPGTRLTVL.

This clone was seen only once. CDR3 coding DNA: TGTGCCAGCAGTCCGATTGGGGGTTCACCCCTCCACTTT. It yields the protein CASSPIGGSPLHF. The chain couples TRBV2 to TRBJ1-6; weak D call: TRBD1 (5 bases). V was cut by 5 bases and J by 9 bases, with 11 bases left in between. The CDR3 length is 13 residues. The V gene's germline CDR1 is SNHLY and CDR2 FYNNEI.

The chain couples TRBV27 to TRBJ2-1, with 7 nucleotides matching TRBD2. There are 11 residues in the CDR3. Germline V gene lookup returns CDR1 MNHEY and CDR2 SMNVEV (reference sequence). V lost 8 bases, J lost 5 bases, and 0 bases stayed unmatched. This CDR3 is CASLADNEQFF. In DNA, the CDR3 is TGTGCCAGCCTAGCGGACAATGAGCAGTTCTTC.

J is TRBJ2-6 and V is TRBV7-9; D gene ambiguous. V lost 0 bases and J 8 bases, leaving 14 bases between the germline ends. CDR3 length: 16 amino acids. Germline V gives CDR1 SEHNR, CDR2 FQNEAQ (reference sequence). CDR3: CASSLAPTLVTNVLTF. CDR3 in DNA: TGTGCCAGCAGCTTAGCGCCGACCCTGGTAACCAACGTCCTGACTTTC.

This clone was seen only once. CDR3 nucleotides: TGTGCCAGCAGCGAGGCGGGGAGCGGACAGCCCCAGCATTTT. Translating gives CASSEAGSGQPQHF. The V call is TRBV13, the J call TRBJ1-5, with D unclear. Germline V gene sequence: CDR1 PRHDT, CDR2 FYEKMQ (reference sequence). The CDR3 runs to 14 residues. Trimming shortened V by 5 bases and J by 7 bases, and 15 bases separated the two germline ends.

The chain recombines TRBV11-2 with TRBJ2-4; 12 nucleotides match TRBD2. This CDR3 comprises 17 residues. The J segment lost 6 bases and the V segment lost 1 base, leaving 7 bases of the junction unmatched. Germline CDR1 is SGHAT and CDR2 is FQNNGV. CDR3 in amino acids: CASSLGPSGGVGNIQYF. CDR3 DNA: TGTGCCAGCAGCTTAGGCCCTAGCGGGGGGGTAGGAAACATTCAGTACTTC. The entire variable domain, with the rest obtained from reference TRBV11-2 and TRBJ2-4, is as follows: EAGVAQSPRYKIIEKRQSVAFWCNPISGHATLYWYQQILGQGPKLLIQFQNNGVVDDSQLPKDRFSAERLKGVDSTLKIQPAKLEDSAVYLCASSLGPSGGVGNIQYFGAGTRLSVL.

The J gene is TRBJ2-1, the V gene TRBV9; possible D gene TRBD2, 6 bases. Trimming left V 0 bases short and J 2 bases short, with 9 bases between. The germline CDR1 and CDR2 sequences are SGDLS and YYNGEE. The CDR3 has 15 residues. This chain's CDR3 is CASSVAGDAYNEQFF. The CDR3 DNA is TGTGCCAGCAGCGTAGCGGGAGATGCCTACAATGAGCAGTTCTTC.

In the case of this clone: Other DNA sequences in this sample translate to the same CDR3. This chain connects TRBV11-2 to TRBJ2-7; tentative D call: TRBD2 (5 bases). V lost 1 base to trimming and J lost 3 bases, with 13 bases between them. The CDR3 has 15 amino acids. Looked up from germline, CDR1 is SGHAT and CDR2 is FQNNGV. CDR3 residues: CASSLALEGLYEQYF. CDR3 nucleotide sequence: TGTGCCAGCAGCTTAGCTCTCGAGGGTCTCTACGAGCAGTACTTC.

This chain joins TRBV27 and TRBJ1-1; D remains unclear. The CDR3 length is 15 residues. Germline V gives CDR1 MNHEY, CDR2 SMNVEV (reference sequence). With 5 bases removed from V and 4 bases from J, the gap between germline ends came to 17 bases. The CDR3 DNA follows: TGTGCCAGCAGTGCGCCATGGGCGGGTATCACTGAAGCTTTCTTT. Residues: CASSAPWAGITEAFF.

The V gene is TRBV30, the J gene TRBJ2-6; TRBD1 might be the D (6 bases). This CDR3 contains 17 residues. V lost 0 bases to trimming and J lost 2 bases, with 14 bases between them. The germline V gene has CDR1 GTSNPN and CDR2 SVGIG (reference sequence). The CDR3 bases are TGTGCCTGGAGTGTATATCCCCGACAGGCTGGGGCCAACGTCCTGACTTTC. This gives the protein CAWSVYPRQAGANVLTF.

The chain is built from TRBV24-1 and TRBJ2-2, with D unclear. Looked up from germline, CDR1 is KGHDR and CDR2 is SFDVKD. CDR3 length equals 14 residues. V was pared by 4 bases and J by 8 bases, with 13 bases between. CDR3 DNA: TGTGCCACCAGTGACCCAGGTCGCCCGGGGGAGCTGTTTTTT. Translating it yields CATSDPGRPGELFF.

The chain links TRBV19 to TRBJ2-3, with 13 bases fitting TRBD2. The CDR3 is 17 amino acids. The trim removed 4 bases at V and 4 bases at J, leaving 8 bases unmatched. Germline V lookup: CDR1 LNHDA, CDR2 SQIVND (reference sequence). Here the CDR3 DNA reads TGTGCCAGTAGTACACTTGGACTAGCGGGAGTAGCAGATACGCAGTATTTT. Translated, it gives CASSTLGLAGVADTQYF.